These 11 T cell receptor beta chains were all obtained from the same sample, sequenced in a study of blood T cells in healthy people across ages. Next came a second PCR, run for roughly 6 to 11 cycles, which used a sample-barcoded 5' primer along with a J-beta primer mix. Each CDR3 protein is one row after TCRdb ran MiXCR on the 5' RACE reads. The sample comprises about 1 million distinct CDR3 sequences, roughly a quarter of which are singletons, and 0.65% to 0.95% rests with the top ten. This same sample was also part of a study on T cells of mothers and their children.

The source material was blood. All receptors derive from a girl aged 2 to 9 in good health.

The chain carries TRBV6-1 and TRBJ2-1; 9 bases agree with TRBD2. CDR3 size: 15 residues. The ends lost 3 bases at V and 8 bases at J; junction bases unmatched: 8. CDR1 MNHNS and CDR2 SASEGT come from the germline V gene. The CDR3 sequence: CASSDSGTSFHEQFF. In DNA form, the CDR3 reads TGTGCCAGCAGTGATTCCGGGACTAGCTTCCATGAGCAGTTCTTC.

This clonotype has just a few counts. In nucleotides, the CDR3 is TGTGCCAGCAGTCGAGGACACATCTCGTACGAGCAGTACTTC. Protein product: CASSRGHISYEQYF. The chain links TRBV2 to TRBJ2-5, with TRBD1 as a possible D gene (5 bases). The better agreement between TRBJ2-7 and the DNA end casts doubt on the J call. The germline V gene encodes CDR1 SNHLY and CDR2 FYNNEI. The CDR3 loop spans 14 amino acids.

On this clonotype: The junction and the germline gene differ at one end; a read error may be behind it. The chain joins TRBV29-1 to TRBJ2-7, with D maybe TRBD1 (5 bases). The CDR3 length is 15 residues. Germline-derived CDR1 and CDR2 are SQVTM and ANQGSEA. CDR3 protein: CSGHLVKGAYYERYF. The CDR3 nucleotides are TGCAGCGGGCACCTTGTGAAAGGGGCTTACTACGAGCGGTACTTC.

A few counts support this clonotype. The CDR3 DNA is TGTGCCAGCAGTATTGACAGGGCCGGGCAGCCCCAGCATTTT. This gives the protein CASSIDRAGQPQHF. This rearrangement joins TRBV27 to TRBJ1-5; 7 bases are a match to TRBD1. The CDR3 is 14 residues long. The ends lost 5 bases at V and 7 bases at J; junction bases unmatched: 8. From germline, CDR1 is MNHEY and CDR2 SMNVEV (reference sequence).

This clonotype was recorded once. The genes are TRBV11-2 and TRBJ2-6; D unclear. This CDR3 spans 15 amino acids. Per the germline V gene, CDR1 is SGHAT and CDR2 is FQNNGV. Trimming shortened V by 4 bases and J by 2 bases, and 9 bases separated the two germline ends. CDR3 in DNA: TGTGCCAGCAGCTCCACGAGGCCTGGGGCCAACGTCCTGACTTTC. Encoded protein: CASSSTRPGANVLTF.

This clonotype was picked up a small number of times. This rearrangement joins TRBV7-3 to TRBJ2-7; the match to TRBD1 covers 8 bases. V was clipped by 4 bases and J by 5 bases; unmatched bases: 13. The CDR3 has 16 amino acids. Germline-derived CDR1 and CDR2 are SGHTA and FQGTGA. CDR3 in DNA: TGTGCCAGCAGCTCCAGGGTAGGGACAGGCCGCGACGAGCAGTACTTC. It encodes CASSSRVGTGRDEQYF.

The rearrangement joins TRBV29-1 to TRBJ2-5; TRBD2 might be the D (7 bases). The end of the DNA aligns better with TRBJ2-7, so the J call may be wrong. Germline CDR1 reads SQVTM; CDR2 reads ANQGSEA. This CDR3 has 14 residues. CDR3 loop: CSVAALGGPYEQYF. For the CDR3, the DNA is TGCAGCGTTGCCGCTTTGGGGGGGCCCTACGAGCAGTACTTC.

A note on this clonotype: A read error may produce the germline difference seen at one junction end. The CDR3 coding sequence is TGTGCCAGTAGTATTTTCCTAGCGGGACCCGATCTCTTCTTC. It translates to CASSIFLAGPDLFF. This chain connects TRBV19 to TRBJ2-5, with 9 bases that match TRBD2. Germline CDR1 is LNHDA and CDR2 is SQIVND (reference sequence). The CDR3 length is 14 residues.

This clonotype occurred a few times. V usage is TRBV5-5 and J usage is TRBJ2-7, with 8 bases lining up with TRBD1. V trimming: 6 bases; J trimming: 3 bases; junction bases outside the gene matches: 11. The CDR3 covers 15 residues. Germline CDR1 is SGHKS and CDR2 is YYEKEE (reference sequence). As DNA, the CDR3 is TGTGCCAGCAAAGGGCCCGACAGGGGAGGCTACGAGCAGTACTTC. This sequence encodes CASKGPDRGGYEQYF.

The rearrangement joins TRBV7-6 to TRBJ2-6; the D is unclear. Trimming stripped 3 bases from V and 3 bases from J, with 9 bases between. The CDR3 spans 15 residues. CDR1 and CDR2 from the germline V gene are SGHVS and FNYEAQ. For the CDR3, the DNA is TGTGCCAGCAGCTTCGATAGTGGTGGGGCCAACGTCCTGACTTTC. It codes for CASSFDSGGANVLTF.

DNA of the CDR3: TGTGCCACCGAGGGGGAGGGTGAGCAGTTCTTC. It is translated as CATEGEGEQFF. The V call is TRBV15, the J call TRBJ2-1, with D perhaps TRBD2 (7 bases). The length of the CDR3 is 11 residues. The V end was cut by 8 bases, the J end by 9 bases, with 11 bases between. Germline CDR1 is LNHNV and CDR2 is YYDKDF (reference sequence).